The sequence of this T cell receptor (beta chain) was determined in a study of graft-versus-host responses after intestinal transplantation. This CDR3 spans 14 amino acids. CDR1 SGDLS and CDR2 YYNGEE come from the germline V gene. J was trimmed by 10 bases and V by 4 bases; bases with no gene match: 10. A word on this clone: Its antigen is undetermined.

TCRdb's table, derived via immunoSEQ multiplex PCR, lists solely in-frame clones and lacks some. The repertoire holds over 100,000 clones, with roughly 93% as singletons. The starting material was unstimulated CD4+ T cells sorted from spleen or lymph node cells, obtained before intestinal transplant. The receptor was isolated from a human donor who received an intestinal transplant. This rearrangement joins TRBV9 to TRBJ1-4, with 7 bases identical to TRBD1. The CDR3 protein is CASSTGQVAGKLFF. In DNA, the CDR3 is TGTGCCAGCAGCACAGGACAGGTGGCCGGAAAACTGTTTTTT. Together with reference TRBV9 and TRBJ1-4, the CDR3 gives the full variable domain: DSGVTQTPKHLITATGQRVTLRCSPRSGDLSVYWYQQSLDQGLQFLIQYYNGEERAKGNILERFSAQQFPDLHSELNLSSLELGDSALYFCASSTGQVAGKLFFGSGTQLSVL.